These 17 T cell receptor beta chains share one sample of origin, sequenced in a study of blood T cell repertoires in COVID-19. Here immunoSEQ multiplex PCR was the method, and the copy in TCRdb shows in-frame clones only, minus some. The sample holds a few hundred thousand clones, approximately 82% seen once. Input material: peripheral blood. The receptors stem from a woman between 18 and 29 years old with acute or convalescent COVID-19.

V gene TRBV30 combines with J gene TRBJ1-5; D is unclear. The CDR3 has 12 amino acids. Trimming shortened V by 1 base and J by 4 bases, and 5 bases separated the two germline ends. Germline CDR1 reads GTSNPN; CDR2 reads SVGIG (reference sequence). The CDR3 loop is CAWSERNQPQHF. Here the CDR3 DNA reads TGTGCCTGGAGTGAGAGGAATCAGCCCCAGCATTTT.

This sequence joins TRBV7-8 and TRBJ2-7; D remains unclear. CDR3 length: 14 residues. V was cut by 5 bases and J by 2 bases, with 13 bases left in between. Germline lookup yields CDR1 SGHVS and CDR2 FQNEAQ. The CDR3 DNA reads as TGTGCCAGCAGCCGCGGAGTCGCGGCCTACGAGCAGTACTTC. Translated, it gives CASSRGVAAYEQYF.

This clone turned up a few times. The chain has TRBV3-1 (or the pseudogene TRBV3-2) and TRBJ2-1; 11 bases map to TRBD2. With 0 bases clipped from V and 7 bases from J, the junction kept 11 bases outside the gene matches. This CDR3 is built from 18 residues. Germline-derived CDR1 and CDR2 are LGHDT and YNNKEL (reference sequence). CDR3 sequence reads: CASSQDPSWTSGLNEQFF. The CDR3, as DNA: TGTGCCAGCAGCCAAGATCCATCTTGGACTAGCGGGTTAAATGAGCAGTTCTTC.

The chain uses TRBV19 and TRBJ1-4; D is possibly TRBD1 (6 bases). V lost 6 bases and J 8 bases, leaving 16 bases between the germline ends. Germline V gene lookup returns CDR1 LNHDA and CDR2 SQIVND (reference sequence). The CDR3 extends over 14 amino acids. In nucleotides, the CDR3 is TGTGCCAGTAGCATCAACGGGGGGGCGGAAAAACTGTTTTTT. Its translation: CASSINGGAEKLFF.

The rearrangement uses TRBV6-5 and TRBJ1-1; 7 bases match TRBD1. Germline V gene data show CDR1 as MNHEY and CDR2 as SVGAGI. The CDR3 runs to 15 residues. Germline trimming cut 11 bases from V and 0 bases from J; bases unmatched to any gene: 12. The CDR3 loop reads CAGRKTGIMNTEAFF. The CDR3 region has the DNA TGTGCCGGCCGAAAGACAGGGATAATGAACACTGAAGCTTTCTTT.

The V call is TRBV20-1, the J call TRBJ2-1; no reliable D call. Deletions cut 6 bases from V and 7 bases from J, with 10 bases between. There are 11 residues in the CDR3. Germline CDR1 DFQATT, CDR2 SNEGSKA (reference sequence). The CDR3 spells CSADQANEQFF. The CDR3 DNA sequence: TGCAGTGCAGATCAAGCGAATGAGCAGTTCTTC.

This chain connects TRBV6-5 to TRBJ1-1; 9 positions agree with TRBD1. The CDR3 consists of 13 residues. Germline loops: CDR1 MNHEY, CDR2 SVGAGI. Unmatched junction bases numbered 0, after V lost 6 bases and J lost 1 base. CDR3 sequence (DNA): TGTGCCAGCAGGGACAGGGGGAACACTGAAGCTTTCTTT. Translating gives CASRDRGNTEAFF.

The chain employs TRBV27 and TRBJ2-7, with a weak D call TRBD2 (5 bases). The CDR3 spans 14 residues. CDR1 is MNHEY and CDR2 is SMNVEV in the germline V gene (reference sequence). Deletions cut 5 bases from V and 7 bases from J, with 18 bases between. DNA of the CDR3: TGTGCCAGCAGTACTCTTACTAGTTCTAGGGAGCAGTACTTC. Translation gives CASSTLTSSREQYF.

A single count supports this clone. The V call is TRBV7-6, the J call TRBJ2-2, with 7 bases fitting TRBD2. This CDR3 comprises 15 residues. The junction had 8 bases not matched to a gene; V was cut back by 5 bases and J by 5 bases. CDR1 SGHVS and CDR2 FNYEAQ come from the germline V gene. CDR3 sequence (DNA): TGTGCCAGCAGCCCCGGGACTACCAAAACCGGGGAGCTGTTTTTT. This encodes CASSPGTTKTGELFF.

The chain recombines TRBV7-9 with TRBJ1-1, with TRBD1 as a possible D gene (6 bases). V dropped 4 bases and J dropped 7 bases, with 31 bases sitting between them. The CDR3 length is 19 residues. CDR1 is SEHNR, CDR2 FQNEAQ, per germline (reference sequence). Here the CDR3 reads CASSSGIGPSQGISIEAFF. The CDR3 DNA reads as TGTGCCAGCAGCTCCGGAATTGGGCCCTCGCAGGGGATATCGATTGAAGCTTTCTTT.

V gene TRBV28 combines with J gene TRBJ2-7; D gene ambiguous. CDR1 is MDHEN and CDR2 is SYDVKM in the germline V gene. Trimming removed 5 bases from V and 7 bases from J, with 9 bases in between. The CDR3 is 11 residues long. In DNA form, the CDR3 reads TGTGCCAGCAGTACCACGAGGGAGCAGTACTTC. Protein: CASSTTREQYF. Full variable domain (remainder filled in from reference TRBV28 and TRBJ2-7): DVKVTQSSRYLVKRTGEKVFLECVQDMDHENMFWYRQDPGLGLRLIYFSYDVKMKEKGDIPEGYSVSREKKERFSLILESASTNQTSMYLCASSTTREQYFGPGTRLTVT.

This sequence joins TRBV7-3 and TRBJ2-5, with D possibly being TRBD1 (5 bases). Germline V gene sequence: CDR1 SGHTA, CDR2 FQGTGA. The CDR3 consists of 16 residues. Trimming took 0 bases from V and 7 from J, leaving 18 bases between them. This CDR3 reads CASSLTGQMGPGTQYF. CDR3 coding DNA: TGTGCCAGCAGCTTAACGGGGCAGATGGGGCCGGGGACCCAGTACTTC.

The chain carries TRBV15 and TRBJ1-1; D possibly corresponds to TRBD1 (6 bases). V shed 5 bases and J shed 5 bases, with 15 bases lying between them. From germline, CDR1 is LNHNV and CDR2 YYDKDF (reference sequence). The CDR3 has 14 amino acids. In DNA form, the CDR3 reads TGTGCCACCAGCGGAGGGGGGCCGGGAACTGAAGCTTTCTTT. This codes for CATSGGGPGTEAFF.

This rearrangement joins TRBV6-5 to TRBJ1-5; 8 bases fit TRBD1. Per germline, CDR1 MNHEY and CDR2 SVGAGI. The CDR3 sequence is 14 residues long. J was trimmed by 4 bases and V by 5 bases; bases with no gene match: 4. CDR3 in DNA: TGTGCCAGCAGTCCTCGGACAGGGAATCAGCCCCAGCATTTT. Its translation is CASSPRTGNQPQHF.

V usage is TRBV6-5 and J usage is TRBJ1-1, with 8 bases fitting TRBD1. With V trimmed by 7 bases and J by 0 bases, 7 bases remained unmatched. This CDR3 has 15 residues. Germline V gives CDR1 MNHEY, CDR2 SVGAGI. The CDR3 DNA reads as TGTGCCAGCATCGACGGACAGGGCATGAACACTGAAGCTTTCTTT. Translated: CASIDGQGMNTEAFF.

The rearrangement uses TRBV27 and TRBJ1-5, with unresolved D. Germline lookup yields CDR1 MNHEY and CDR2 SMNVEV (reference sequence). This CDR3 spans 15 amino acids. The germline V and J ends were trimmed by 8 bases and 0 bases, with 14 bases remaining between them. The CDR3 sequence: CASRRERYSNQPQHF. DNA of the CDR3: TGTGCCAGCCGCCGGGAACGCTATAGCAATCAGCCCCAGCATTTT.

The chain has TRBV5-4 and TRBJ1-1; 7 positions agree with TRBD1. The CDR3 runs to 13 residues. From germline, CDR1 is SGHNT and CDR2 YYREEE (reference sequence). Trimming removed 4 bases from V and 11 bases from J; junction bases left unmatched: 11. For the CDR3, the DNA is TGTGCCAGCAGCGTCCGGGACAGCGGTCTGGCTTTCTTT. As protein: CASSVRDSGLAFF.